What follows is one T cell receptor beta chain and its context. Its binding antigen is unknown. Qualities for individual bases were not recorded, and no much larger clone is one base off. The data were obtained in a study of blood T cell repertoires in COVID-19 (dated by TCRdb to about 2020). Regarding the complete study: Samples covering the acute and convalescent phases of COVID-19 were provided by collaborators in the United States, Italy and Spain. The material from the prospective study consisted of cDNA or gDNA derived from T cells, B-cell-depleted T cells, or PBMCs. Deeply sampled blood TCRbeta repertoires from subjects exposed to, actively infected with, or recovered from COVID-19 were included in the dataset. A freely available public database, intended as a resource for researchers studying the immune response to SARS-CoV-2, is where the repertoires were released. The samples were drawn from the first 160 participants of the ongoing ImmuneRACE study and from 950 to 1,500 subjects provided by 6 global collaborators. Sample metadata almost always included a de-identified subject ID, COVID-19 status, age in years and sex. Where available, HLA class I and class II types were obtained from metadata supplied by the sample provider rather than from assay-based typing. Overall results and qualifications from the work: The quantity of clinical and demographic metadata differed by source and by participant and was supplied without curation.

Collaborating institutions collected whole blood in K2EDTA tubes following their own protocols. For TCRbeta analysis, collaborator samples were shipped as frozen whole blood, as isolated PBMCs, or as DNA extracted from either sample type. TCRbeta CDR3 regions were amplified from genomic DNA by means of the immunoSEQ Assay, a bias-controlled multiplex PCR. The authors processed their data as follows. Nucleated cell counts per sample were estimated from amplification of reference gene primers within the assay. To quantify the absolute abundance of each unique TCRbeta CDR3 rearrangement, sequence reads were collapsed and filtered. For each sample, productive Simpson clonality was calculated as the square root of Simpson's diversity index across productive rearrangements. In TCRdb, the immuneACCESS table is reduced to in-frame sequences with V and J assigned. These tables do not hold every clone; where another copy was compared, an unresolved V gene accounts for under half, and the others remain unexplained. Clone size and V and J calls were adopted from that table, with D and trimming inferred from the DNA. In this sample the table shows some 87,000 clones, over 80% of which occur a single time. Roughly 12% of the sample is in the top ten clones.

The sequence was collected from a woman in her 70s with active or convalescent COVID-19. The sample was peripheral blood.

CDR3 region: CASSVGGLISEAFF. The bases read TGTGCCAGCAGCGTAGGGGGACTGATTTCCGAAGCTTTCTTT. The V and J genes are TRBV9 and TRBJ1-1, with a tentative D gene TRBD1 over 5 matching bases. V and J are truncated by 0 bases and 8 bases respectively, leaving an intervening sequence of 14 bases. The germline V gene gives CDR1 as SGDLS and CDR2 as YYNGEE. The CDR3 starts with the cysteine, ends with the phenylalanine, and has 14 residues. Left in the record is the CDR3 DNA by itself, 42 bases read in frame from the first base.